These 25 T cell receptor beta chains originate from one sample sequenced in a study of shared clonotypes between healthy human individuals. Here immunoSEQ multiplex PCR was the method, and the copy in TCRdb shows in-frame clones only, minus some. This sample has about 490,000 clones, with 75% to 85% found just once. The sample taken for sequencing was PBMCs. The receptors were sampled from a woman aged 40 to 50 in good health. Some clones in this sample may be carry-over from other donors' samples.

V gene TRBV6-1 combines with J gene TRBJ1-2, with 11 bases matching TRBD1. The CDR3 extends over 14 amino acids. V shed 4 bases, J shed 4 bases, and the junction held 2 bases outside the gene matches. Looked up from germline, CDR1 is MNHNS and CDR2 is SASEGT. CDR3: CASSGTGGGYGYTF. For the CDR3, the DNA is TGTGCCAGCAGTGGGACAGGGGGCGGCTATGGCTACACCTTC.

The chain has TRBV7-2 and TRBJ2-5, with 9 bases matching TRBD1. The germline V gene has CDR1 SGHTA and CDR2 FQGNSA. This CDR3 has 14 amino acids. V lost 5 bases, J lost 4 bases, and 5 bases stayed unmatched. In DNA form, the CDR3 reads TGTGCCAGCAGCCGGACAGGGGTAGGAGAGACCCAGTACTTC. This codes for CASSRTGVGETQYF.

The CDR3 nucleotides read TGTGCCAGCACCAGGCAGGGTTTGAGTCATTCACCCCTCCACTTT. Its translation: CASTRQGLSHSPLHF. The chain is built from TRBV27 and TRBJ1-6; possible D gene TRBD1, 5 bases. The CDR3 length is 15 residues. V was clipped by 7 bases and J by 8 bases, with 18 bases between them. The germline V gene encodes CDR1 MNHEY and CDR2 SMNVEV (reference sequence).

V and J are TRBV28 and TRBJ2-5, with D possibly matching TRBD2 (5 bases). In germline, CDR1 is MDHEN, CDR2 SYDVKM. V lost 8 bases to trimming and J lost 9 bases, with 16 bases between them. The CDR3 has 12 residues. CDR3 residues: CASAGGVGAQYF. The CDR3 DNA sequence: TGTGCCAGCGCGGGCGGAGTCGGGGCCCAGTACTTC. Full variable domain (missing parts from reference TRBV28 and TRBJ2-5): DVKVTQSSRYLVKRTGEKVFLECVQDMDHENMFWYRQDPGLGLRLIYFSYDVKMKEKGDIPEGYSVSREKKERFSLILESASTNQTSMYLCASAGGVGAQYFGPGTRLLVL.

The chain joins TRBV18 to TRBJ2-5, with 7 bases aligning to TRBD1. The last part of the DNA fits TRBJ2-7 better; the J call may be wrong. Germline assignment: CDR1 KGHSH and CDR2 LQKENI. This CDR3 has 12 residues. The CDR3: CASTTGVYEQYF. CDR3 DNA sequence: TGTGCCAGTACCACAGGGGTCTACGAGCAGTACTTC.

The chain combines TRBV5-6 with TRBJ1-2, with D unresolved. V shed 2 bases and J shed 2 bases, with 19 bases lying between them. This CDR3 region has 17 residues. Looked up from germline, CDR1 is SGHDT and CDR2 is YYEEEE. Here the CDR3 reads CASSFLSWAEINYGYTF. CDR3 coding DNA: TGTGCCAGCAGCTTTCTCTCGTGGGCGGAGATAAACTATGGCTACACCTTC.

The rearrangement links TRBV28 to TRBJ2-3; D call uncertain. V lost 3 bases and J lost 9, with 10 bases in between. Germline-derived CDR1 and CDR2 are MDHEN and SYDVKM. This CDR3 region has 12 residues. The CDR3 DNA follows: TGTGCCAGCAGTTTGTGGCATACGACGCAGTATTTT. Translation gives CASSLWHTTQYF. Looking up the rest from reference TRBV28 and TRBJ2-3 gives the full variable domain: DVKVTQSSRYLVKRTGEKVFLECVQDMDHENMFWYRQDPGLGLRLIYFSYDVKMKEKGDIPEGYSVSREKKERFSLILESASTNQTSMYLCASSLWHTTQYFGPGTRLTVL.

J is TRBJ2-7 and V is TRBV5-1, with 9 bases that match TRBD1. Germline CDR1 and CDR2: SGHRS and YFSETQ. The CDR3 consists of 15 residues. Germline trimming cut 4 bases from V and 3 bases from J; bases unmatched to any gene: 8. In nucleotides, the CDR3 is TGCGCCAGCAGCGATGGGACAGGGTCGGTCTACGAGCAGTACTTC. Translation: CASSDGTGSVYEQYF.

This chain joins TRBV6-5 and TRBJ2-1, with 11 bases fitting TRBD2. The CDR3 contains 16 residues. The germline CDR1 and CDR2 sequences are MNHEY and SVGAGI. The junction had 1 base not matched to a gene; V was cut back by 0 bases and J by 3 bases. Written as DNA, the CDR3 is TGTGCCAGCAGTTACTCTAGCGGGAGGGGCTACAATGAGCAGTTCTTC. Translation gives CASSYSSGRGYNEQFF.

A single count supports this clone. The chain joins TRBV19 to TRBJ2-1; 16 bases line up with TRBD2. The CDR3 spans 17 residues. Losses at the gene ends were 0 bases for V and 9 bases for J; bases not matched to a gene: 5. Germline CDR1 reads LNHDA; CDR2 reads SQIVND (reference sequence). The CDR3 spells CASSIDPGLAGGGEQFF. CDR3 bases: TGTGCCAGTAGTATAGACCCGGGACTAGCGGGAGGGGGTGAGCAGTTCTTC.

This chain links TRBV9 with TRBJ1-1; tentatively, D is TRBD1 (5 bases). V was pared by 3 bases and J by 11 bases, with 17 bases between. The CDR3 spans 13 residues. Germline V gene sequence: CDR1 SGDLS, CDR2 YYNGEE. The chain's CDR3 is CASSGVAGGKAFF. CDR3 nucleotides: TGTGCCAGCAGCGGGGTGGCGGGGGGAAAGGCTTTCTTT.

The CDR3 region is CASLPGLGGGTEAFF. The CDR3 region has the DNA TGTGCCAGCCTCCCTGGCCTCGGGGGGGGGACTGAAGCTTTCTTT. The chain combines TRBV28 with TRBJ1-1, with TRBD1 as a possible D gene (5 bases). The V end was cut by 8 bases, the J end by 5 bases, with 21 bases between. This CDR3 has 15 residues. Germline lookup yields CDR1 MDHEN and CDR2 SYDVKM.

Comment on this clone: A read error may be the cause here, since a much bigger clone is one base away. The genes are TRBV5-4 and TRBJ1-2, with 7 nucleotides matching TRBD1. The CDR3 loop spans 15 amino acids. Looked up from germline, CDR1 is SGHNT and CDR2 is YYREEE (reference sequence). The CDR3 sequence is CASSLEGGRGYGHTF. CDR3 nucleotides: TGTGCCAGCAGCTTGGAAGGGGGCCGGGGCTATGGCCACACCTTC.

CDR3 DNA: TGTGCCAGCAGCCCGGACAGGGTGGAGGTGCAGTACTTC. Translated: CASSPDRVEVQYF. The rearrangement links TRBV7-8 to TRBJ2-7; 8 nucleotides align to TRBD1. The CDR3 loop spans 13 amino acids. The trim removed 5 bases at V and 9 bases at J, leaving 9 bases unmatched. Germline-derived CDR1 and CDR2 are SGHVS and FQNEAQ.

The V gene is TRBV18, the J gene TRBJ1-3; D possibly corresponds to TRBD1 (5 bases). The ends were cut back, 1 base at V and 0 bases at J, with 10 bases in the middle. The germline V gene has CDR1 KGHSH and CDR2 LQKENI. There are 16 residues in the CDR3. In nucleotides, the CDR3 is TGTGCCAGCTCACCACTCCGGGACGCCTCTGGAAACACCATATATTTT. This codes for CASSPLRDASGNTIYF. Full variable domain (missing parts from reference TRBV18 and TRBJ1-3): NAGVMQNPRHLVRRRGQEARLRCSPMKGHSHVYWYRQLPEEGLKFMVYLQKENIIDESGMPKERFSAEFPKEGPSILRIQQVVRGDSAAYFCASSPLRDASGNTIYFGEGSWLTVV.

DNA for the CDR3: TGTGCCAGCAGCCCTTACACCGGGACTGGCTCCTACAATGAGCAGTTCTTC. Protein: CASSPYTGTGSYNEQFF. This chain links TRBV5-6 with TRBJ2-1, with D perhaps matching TRBD2 (6 bases). Germline CDR1 reads SGHDT; CDR2 reads YYEEEE. The CDR3 runs to 17 residues. Trimming took off 4 bases at V and 0 bases at J, with 17 bases between the two ends.

The chain has TRBV28 and TRBJ2-7; D is uncertain. In germline, CDR1 is MDHEN, CDR2 SYDVKM. CDR3 length equals 11 residues. The chain's CDR3 is CVAVNYKEQYF. CDR3 coding DNA: TGTGTCGCGGTAAATTACAAGGAGCAGTACTTC. The whole variable domain, filled in from reference TRBV28 and TRBJ2-7, reads DVKVTQSSRYLVKRTGEKVFLECVQDMDHENMFWYRQDPGLGLRLIYFSYDVKMKEKGDIPEGYSVSREKKERFSLILESASTNQTSMYLCVAVNYKEQYFGPGTRLTVT.

The chain uses TRBV19 and TRBJ1-2, with D perhaps TRBD1 (5 bases). Germline V CDR1 and CDR2: LNHDA, SQIVND (reference sequence). CDR3 size: 15 residues. V lost 9 bases to trimming and J lost 5 bases, with 22 bases between them. For the CDR3, the DNA is TGTGCCAGCCTGGCCTCCGGGGCCTTTAATTATGGCTACACCTTC. Its translation is CASLASGAFNYGYTF.

This chain links TRBV30 with TRBJ2-1; tentatively, D is TRBD1 or TRBD2 (6 bases each). The CDR3 is 13 amino acids. V lost 4 bases to trimming and J lost 6 bases, with 13 bases between them. Germline lookup yields CDR1 GTSNPN and CDR2 SVGIG (reference sequence). The CDR3 spells CAWTGEVRNEQFF. In DNA, the CDR3 is TGTGCCTGGACAGGGGAGGTCCGCAATGAGCAGTTCTTC. Filled out from reference TRBV30 and TRBJ2-1, the complete variable domain reads SQTIHQWPATLVQPVGSPLSLECTVEGTSNPNLYWYRQAAGRGLQLLFYSVGIGQISSEVPQNLSASRPQDRQFILSSKKLLLSDSGFYLCAWTGEVRNEQFFGPGTRLTVL.

This clone came up once. The chain recombines TRBV5-1 with TRBJ2-3; 14 bases are a match to TRBD2. From germline, CDR1 is SGHRS and CDR2 YFSETQ. This CDR3 spans 17 amino acids. Losses at the gene ends were 3 bases for V and 5 bases for J; bases not matched to a gene: 8. CDR3 sequence (DNA): TGCGCCAGCAGCTCGGGGAGACTAGCGGGAGGGCGAGATACGCAGTATTTT. Translating it yields CASSSGRLAGGRDTQYF.

This clone was found a few times. The chain has TRBV5-1 and TRBJ1-3, with a tentative D call TRBD1 (5 bases). Germline V gene data show CDR1 as SGHRS and CDR2 as YFSETQ. Between the trimmed V and J ends, which lost 6 bases and 0 bases, there was a span of 10 bases. The CDR3 runs to 14 residues. The CDR3 nucleotides are TGCGCCAGCAACCCCACAGGCTCTGGAAACACCATATATTTT. This translates into CASNPTGSGNTIYF.

The rearrangement links TRBV2 to TRBJ1-2; D might be TRBD1 (5 bases). Trimming removed 4 bases from V and 5 bases from J, with 11 bases in between. Germline values: CDR1 SNHLY, CDR2 FYNNEI. The CDR3 loop spans 13 amino acids. CDR3 sequence reads: CASSAGTGYGYTF. In nucleotides, the CDR3 is TGTGCCAGCAGTGCCGGGACCGGGTATGGCTACACCTTC.

This clone occurred a few times. The chain couples TRBV7-9 to TRBJ2-5; unclear D gene. The V gene lost 5 bases and the J gene lost 5 bases, with 12 bases spanning the gap. CDR1 is SEHNR and CDR2 is FQNEAQ in the germline V gene (reference sequence). The CDR3 consists of 13 residues. The CDR3 DNA sequence: TGTGCCAGCAGCCCAGACGGTAGCGAGACCCAGTACTTC. Residues: CASSPDGSETQYF.

The chain combines TRBV19 with TRBJ1-5; D remains unclear. CDR1 and CDR2 (germline): LNHDA, SQIVND (reference sequence). V gave up 4 bases and J gave up 0 bases, with 10 bases separating them. This CDR3 contains 15 residues. The CDR3 DNA follows: TGTGCCAGTAGTACCCGGGAGTATAGCAATCAGCCCCAGCATTTT. It encodes CASSTREYSNQPQHF.

This chain connects TRBV7-2 to TRBJ2-1; TRBD1 matches 7 bases. V lost 3 bases to trimming and J lost 4 bases; unmatched junction nucleotides: 9. The germline gives CDR1 SGHTA, CDR2 FQGNSA. This CDR3 has 16 residues. CDR3 coding DNA: TGTGCCAGCAGCTTGACCGGGACAGAGCTATACAATGAGCAGTTCTTC. This codes for CASSLTGTELYNEQFF.